There are many counts of the clone carrying this TCR beta chain. This sample was taken from a study of Graves' ophthalmopathy and Graves' hyperthyroidism. Study context: The study drew peripheral blood at initial diagnosis, before any treatment.

For repertoire sequencing, the TCR beta CDR3 regions were amplified from RNA transcripts. First-round RT-PCR with HTBI primers preceded a second-round multiplex PCR. TCRdb reprocessed the multiplex PCR reads with MiXCR, giving one entry per CDR3 protein. The sample includes hundreds of thousands of distinct CDR3 sequences, about 20% of them seen just once. Sequencing used peripheral blood. The TCR originated in a woman aged 18-29 years with stable Graves' hyperthyroidism. Some clones in this sample may be carry-over from other donors' samples.

In DNA form, the CDR3 reads TGTGCCACCAGCAGATACGGGACAGGGGGCGCGGAGACCCAGTACTTC. Encoded protein: CATSRYGTGGAETQYF. The V call is TRBV15, the J call TRBJ2-5; 12 positions agree with TRBD1. Germline V CDR1 and CDR2: LNHNV, YYDKDF (reference sequence). Germline trimming cut 2 bases from V and 5 bases from J; bases unmatched to any gene: 6. The CDR3 is 16 residues long.